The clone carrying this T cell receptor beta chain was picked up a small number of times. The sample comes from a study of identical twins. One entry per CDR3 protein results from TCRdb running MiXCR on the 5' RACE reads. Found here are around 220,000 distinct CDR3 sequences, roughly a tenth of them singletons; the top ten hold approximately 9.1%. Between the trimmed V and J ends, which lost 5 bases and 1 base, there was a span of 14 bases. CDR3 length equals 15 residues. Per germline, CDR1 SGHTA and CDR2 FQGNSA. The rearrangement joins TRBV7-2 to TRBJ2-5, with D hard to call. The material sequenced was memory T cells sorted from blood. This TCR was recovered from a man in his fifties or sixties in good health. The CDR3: CASSPFRTFQETQYF. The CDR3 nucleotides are TGTGCCAGCAGCCCCTTTCGAACCTTCCAAGAGACCCAGTACTTC.